Sequencing of this TCR beta chain was carried out in a study of blood T cell repertoires in COVID-19. Study at large: T cells, B-cell-depleted T cells, or PBMCs provided the cDNA or gDNA that served as material.

Sequencing was performed with immunoSEQ multiplex PCR; in TCRdb, only in-frame clones are kept and a portion is missing. Seen here are some 150,000 clones, 86% observed once, and the top ten hold 7% to 10%. The clonotype originates from a woman aged 60-75 years with acute or convalescent COVID-19. Sequencing was carried out using peripheral blood.

The DNA for the CDR3 is TGCGCCAGCAGCAAGTCTAGCTCCGATACGCAGTATTTT. Its translation is CASSKSSSDTQYF. The chain is built from TRBV5-1 and TRBJ2-3; possibly TRBD2 for D (5 bases). Germline V gene sequence: CDR1 SGHRS, CDR2 YFSETQ. V was cut by 4 bases and J by 6 bases, with 12 bases left in between. The CDR3 is 13 amino acids.